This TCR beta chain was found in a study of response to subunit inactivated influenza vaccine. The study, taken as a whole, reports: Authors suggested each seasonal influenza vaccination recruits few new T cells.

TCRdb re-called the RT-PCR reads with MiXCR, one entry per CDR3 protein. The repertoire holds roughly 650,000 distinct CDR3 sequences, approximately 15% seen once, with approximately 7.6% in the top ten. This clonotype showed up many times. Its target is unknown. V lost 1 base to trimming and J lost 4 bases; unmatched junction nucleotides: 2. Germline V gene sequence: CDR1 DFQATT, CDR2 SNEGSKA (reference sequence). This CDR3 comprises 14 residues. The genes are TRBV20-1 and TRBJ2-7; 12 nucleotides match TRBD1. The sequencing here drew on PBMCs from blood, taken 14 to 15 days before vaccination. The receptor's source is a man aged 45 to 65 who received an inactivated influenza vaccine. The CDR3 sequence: CSARGGQGAYEQYF. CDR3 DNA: TGCAGTGCTAGAGGGGGACAGGGGGCTTACGAGCAGTACTTC.